Below, 23 T cell receptor beta chains from the same sample are listed, as sequenced in a study of T cell changes during pregnancy in multiple sclerosis. Data came from immunoSEQ multiplex PCR; TCRdb stores just in-frame clones and leaves some out. The repertoire holds 85,000 to 100,000 clones, approximately 92% seen once, with over 2% in the top ten. The sequencing here drew on peripheral blood, taken in the first trimester of pregnancy. All receptors come from a female donor with multiple sclerosis, enrolled in a pregnancy study.

The gene calls are TRBV19 and TRBJ1-2, with D possibly matching TRBD1 (5 bases). Germline CDR1 reads LNHDA; CDR2 reads SQIVND (reference sequence). The CDR3 length is 11 residues. Trimming stripped 3 bases from V and 6 bases from J, with 5 bases between. CDR3 sequence reads: CASSIRDGYTF. As DNA, the CDR3 is TGTGCCAGTAGTATCAGGGATGGCTACACCTTC.

The chain joins TRBV20-1 to TRBJ1-2, with a tentative D call TRBD1 (5 bases). Trimming shortened V by 0 bases and J by 7 bases, and 6 bases separated the two germline ends. The CDR3 extends over 11 amino acids. In germline, CDR1 is DFQATT, CDR2 SNEGSKA (reference sequence). CDR3 bases: TGCAGTGCTAGAGACAGGGTTGGCTACACCTTC. This codes for CSARDRVGYTF.

The genes are TRBV10-3 and TRBJ2-1, with TRBD2 matching 12 bases. Germline CDR1 and CDR2: ENHRY and SYGVKD. The CDR3 extends over 14 amino acids. The J segment lost 9 bases and the V segment lost 6 bases, leaving 6 bases of the junction unmatched. CDR3 residues: CAISRLAGEGEQFF. The CDR3 DNA reads as TGTGCCATCAGCCGACTAGCGGGAGAGGGTGAGCAGTTCTTC.

V and J are TRBV2 and TRBJ1-1; TRBD1 is a possible D gene (6 bases). This CDR3 is 15 amino acids long. Trimming took 3 bases from V and 1 from J, leaving 12 bases between them. CDR1 and CDR2 (germline): SNHLY, FYNNEI. CDR3 DNA sequence: TGTGCCAGCAGTGAGCGAGGGACACGGAACACTGAAGCTTTCTTT. It codes for CASSERGTRNTEAFF.

The J gene is TRBJ2-1, the V gene TRBV29-1; the match to TRBD1 covers 10 bases. This CDR3 is 14 amino acids long. Per the germline V gene, CDR1 is SQVTM and CDR2 is ANQGSEA. Trimming took 6 bases from V and 7 from J; bases not matched to a gene: 9. In DNA, the CDR3 is TGCAGCGTAGTGGGGACAGGGGCAGAGAATGAGCAGTTCTTC. Translated: CSVVGTGAENEQFF.

This chain uses TRBV11-2 with TRBJ2-7, with D possibly matching TRBD1 (7 bases). Trimming pared 1 base from V and 4 bases from J, leaving 20 bases between. CDR1 and CDR2 (germline): SGHAT, FQNNGV. This CDR3 region has 17 residues. The CDR3 sequence is CASSLGRDRVGLYEQYF. The CDR3 DNA reads TGTGCCAGCAGCTTAGGTAGAGACAGGGTTGGACTATACGAGCAGTACTTC.

The rearrangement links TRBV6-5 to TRBJ1-1; tentative D call: TRBD1 (5 bases). The V end was cut by 10 bases, the J end by 2 bases, with 14 bases between. Germline values: CDR1 MNHEY, CDR2 SVGAGI. The CDR3 has 13 residues. The CDR3 region has the DNA TGTGCCACCCGGGGGAGGGAAAACACTGAAGCTTTCTTT. Its translation: CATRGRENTEAFF.

The chain carries TRBV6-5 and TRBJ2-7; D is possibly TRBD2 (6 bases). This CDR3 region has 15 residues. Trimming removed 3 bases from V and 6 bases from J, with 18 bases in between. Germline-derived CDR1 and CDR2 are MNHEY and SVGAGI. CDR3 in DNA: TGTGCCAGCAGTTATGAGGCGGGGCCCTCGGTCGAGCAGTACTTC. Translating gives CASSYEAGPSVEQYF.

The chain is built from TRBV9 and TRBJ1-2, with TRBD1 matching over 8 bases. V shed 4 bases, J shed 2 bases, and the junction held 4 bases outside the gene matches. Germline CDR1 SGDLS, CDR2 YYNGEE. The CDR3 covers 14 residues. CDR3 bases: TGTGCCAGCAGCCTTGGGACAGGAAACTATGGCTACACCTTC. This encodes CASSLGTGNYGYTF.

The chain employs TRBV7-2 and TRBJ2-1, with TRBD1 as a possible D gene (6 bases). Germline CDR1 and CDR2: SGHTA and FQGNSA. The V end was cut by 1 base, the J end by 7 bases, with 14 bases between. CDR3 length: 15 amino acids. CDR3 bases: TGTGCCAGCAGCTTAGGACAGGTGGGAGAGAATGAGCAGTTCTTC. Translating gives CASSLGQVGENEQFF.

V usage is TRBV5-1 and J usage is TRBJ2-7; D ambiguous. Germline V CDR1 and CDR2: SGHRS, YFSETQ. This CDR3 region has 16 residues. The ends were cut back, 0 bases at V and 6 bases at J, with 19 bases in the middle. CDR3 amino acids: CASSLVPNPIPGEQYF. For the CDR3, the DNA is TGCGCCAGCAGCTTGGTCCCAAATCCTATCCCGGGCGAGCAGTACTTC.

This clone occurred a few times. The chain employs TRBV5-6 and TRBJ1-2; D uncertain. From germline, CDR1 is SGHDT and CDR2 YYEEEE. The V gene lost 0 bases and the J gene lost 4 bases, with 4 bases spanning the gap. The CDR3 is made up of 12 amino acids. The CDR3: CASSLDGYGYTF. In DNA form, the CDR3 reads TGTGCCAGCAGCTTGGACGGCTATGGCTACACCTTC.

This sequence joins TRBV7-2 and TRBJ2-4; D is perhaps TRBD1 (6 bases). This CDR3 spans 13 amino acids. Germline assignment: CDR1 SGHTA and CDR2 FQGNSA. Trimming cost V 5 bases and J 5 bases, with 10 bases left between them. Written as DNA, the CDR3 is TGTGCCAGCAGCCAGGGGCGCGAAAACATTCAGTACTTC. Protein product: CASSQGRENIQYF.

V is TRBV29-1 and J is TRBJ2-5; 9 bases agree with TRBD1. J lost 1 base, V lost 6 bases, and 15 bases had no gene match. The V gene's germline CDR1 is SQVTM and CDR2 ANQGSEA. CDR3 length equals 17 residues. CDR3 sequence: CSVWVGTGFLVQETQYF. In nucleotides, the CDR3 is TGCAGCGTATGGGTCGGGACAGGGTTTCTAGTCCAAGAGACCCAGTACTTC.

The genes are TRBV5-4 and TRBJ2-1; no firm D call. CDR1 SGHNT and CDR2 YYREEE come from the germline V gene (reference sequence). The V end was cut by 0 bases, the J end by 7 bases, with 17 bases between. The CDR3 covers 16 residues. This chain's CDR3 is CASSLGRVTPGNEQFF. CDR3 coding DNA: TGTGCCAGCAGCTTGGGACGGGTAACTCCTGGGAATGAGCAGTTCTTC.

J is TRBJ1-5 and V is TRBV6-6; D unclear. Deletions cut 4 bases from V and 2 bases from J, with 12 bases between. CDR3 length: 15 amino acids. In germline, CDR1 is MNHNY, CDR2 SVGAGI (reference sequence). CDR3 sequence: CASSWSEGGNQPQHF. The CDR3 DNA sequence: TGTGCCAGCAGTTGGTCTGAGGGTGGCAATCAGCCCCAGCATTTT.

The J gene is TRBJ2-7, the V gene TRBV5-6; a possible D gene is TRBD1 (5 bases). Trimming left V 1 base short and J 1 base short, with 12 bases between. Looked up from germline, CDR1 is SGHDT and CDR2 is YYEEEE. The CDR3 length is 15 residues. In DNA, the CDR3 is TGTGCCAGCAGCTTGTGGGGCGCTCCATCCTACGAGCAGTACTTC. Its translation: CASSLWGAPSYEQYF.

The count of this clone is one. The chain uses TRBV19 and TRBJ2-2; D possibly corresponds to TRBD1 (6 bases). CDR3 length equals 13 residues. Deletions cut 4 bases from V and 6 bases from J, with 9 bases between. The V gene's germline CDR1 is LNHDA and CDR2 SQIVND (reference sequence). The CDR3 reads CASSRQGPGELFF. The CDR3 DNA sequence: TGTGCCAGTAGTAGGCAGGGGCCCGGGGAGCTGTTTTTT. Supplemented by reference TRBV19 and TRBJ2-2, the full variable domain reads DGGITQSPKYLFRKEGQNVTLSCEQNLNHDAMYWYRQDPGQGLRLIYYSQIVNDFQKGDIAEGYSVSREKKESFPLTVTSAQKNPTAFYLCASSRQGPGELFFGEGSRLTVL.

V is TRBV19 and J is TRBJ2-2, with D possibly TRBD2 on 6 matching bases. CDR1 is LNHDA and CDR2 is SQIVND in the germline V gene (reference sequence). V dropped 3 bases and J dropped 2 bases, with 10 bases sitting between them. The CDR3 covers 15 residues. The CDR3 here is CASSIPGSNTGELFF. In nucleotides, the CDR3 is TGTGCCAGTAGTATCCCCGGGAGTAACACCGGGGAGCTGTTTTTT. Full variable domain (rest looked up from reference TRBV19 and TRBJ2-2): DGGITQSPKYLFRKEGQNVTLSCEQNLNHDAMYWYRQDPGQGLRLIYYSQIVNDFQKGDIAEGYSVSREKKESFPLTVTSAQKNPTAFYLCASSIPGSNTGELFFGEGSRLTVL.

CDR3 bases: TGTGCCAGCAGTGAGCAGGCTAGCGGTTACGAGCAGTACTTC. Its translation is CASSEQASGYEQYF. V is TRBV6-1 and J is TRBJ2-7, with 7 bases lining up with TRBD2. Germline CDR1 is MNHNS and CDR2 is SASEGT. The CDR3 extends over 14 amino acids. Losses at the gene ends were 3 bases for V and 4 bases for J; bases not matched to a gene: 6.

The chain couples TRBV28 to TRBJ2-7; 7 bases fit TRBD1. Unmatched junction bases numbered 11, after V lost 5 bases and J lost 4 bases. Germline values: CDR1 MDHEN, CDR2 SYDVKM. CDR3 length equals 15 residues. CDR3 nucleotides: TGTGCCAGCAGTAAAGAAGACAGGGTTCTATACGAGCAGTACTTC. This encodes CASSKEDRVLYEQYF.

This chain joins TRBV13 and TRBJ2-2; 8 bases are shared with TRBD1. The CDR3 runs 16 residues. CDR1 PRHDT and CDR2 FYEKMQ come from the germline V gene (reference sequence). The V segment lost 5 bases and the J segment 4 bases; nucleotides outside the gene matches: 9. This chain's CDR3 is CASSGRDRGVTGELFF. The CDR3 DNA reads TGTGCCAGCAGCGGCCGCGACAGGGGAGTCACCGGGGAGCTGTTTTTT.

Written as DNA, the CDR3 is TGTGCCAGCAGGCTGTGGACAGGGGTTGGCGATCAGCCCCAGCATTTT. It encodes CASRLWTGVGDQPQHF. The chain couples TRBV2 to TRBJ1-5, with 9 nucleotides matching TRBD1. Looked up from germline, CDR1 is SNHLY and CDR2 is FYNNEI. The V segment lost 6 bases and the J segment 5 bases; nucleotides outside the gene matches: 11. CDR3 length equals 16 residues.